This T cell receptor beta chain was obtained from a study of blood T cells in healthy people across ages. Whole-study findings and limits: Older age went with lower TCR beta diversity per million T cells, in a roughly linear way.

A second PCR, run for about 7 to 11 cycles, used a sample-barcoded 5' primer plus a J-beta primer mix. TCRdb called the 5' RACE reads again in MiXCR, with one record for every CDR3 protein. Here the sample spans some 1.1 million distinct CDR3 sequences, around two fifths being singletons. Each sample provided at least 6 micrograms of extracted total RNA. As to this clonotype: Antigen specificity is unknown.

The CDR3 consists of 15 residues. Unmatched junction bases numbered 8, after V lost 6 bases and J lost 7 bases. Germline V gives CDR1 MNHNY, CDR2 SVGAGI (reference sequence). Sample: blood. This TCR derives from a man younger than 30 in good health. The chain employs TRBV6-6 and TRBJ2-2; 10 nucleotides line up with TRBD2. CDR3 nucleotides: TGTGCCAGCAGACCCAGCGGGGGGGCAATCGGGGAGCTGTTTTTT. It encodes CASRPSGGAIGELFF.